The T cell receptor beta chain under discussion was sequenced for a study of blood T cell repertoires in COVID-19. Across the study: Samples representing acute and convalescent COVID-19 were sourced from the United States, Italy and Spain. Nucleic acid was either cDNA or gDNA, and it came from T cells, B-cell-depleted T cells, or PBMCs.

Original processing notes: For nucleated cells, counts were estimated from reference gene primer amplification. Sequencing was performed with immunoSEQ multiplex PCR; in TCRdb, only in-frame clones are kept and a portion is missing. The V and J calls and clone size were taken over from that table, and D and trimming were inferred from the DNA. The sample contains some 150,000 clones, about 83% of which appear only once. Germline lookup yields CDR1 MGHDK and CDR2 SYGVNS. The CDR3 consists of 15 residues. V was shortened by 6 bases and J by 5 bases, with 16 bases between the two germline ends. This sequence joins TRBV25-1 and TRBJ1-4, with unresolved D. The TCR sequence derives from a woman in her thirties or forties with acute or convalescent COVID-19. The sample taken for sequencing was peripheral blood. The CDR3 bases are TGTGCCAGCAGCCGAATTGCGGGTTACAATGAAAAACTGTTTTTT. This translates into CASSRIAGYNEKLFF. Looking up the rest from reference TRBV25-1 and TRBJ1-4 gives the full variable domain: EADIYQTPRYLVIGTGKKITLECSQTMGHDKMYWYQQDPGMELHLIHYSYGVNSTEKGDLSSESTVSRIRTEHFPLTLESARPSHTSQYLCASSRIAGYNEKLFFGSGTQLSVL.